The rows below give T cell receptor beta chains drawn from one sample of a study of shared clonotypes between healthy human individuals. Clones were read by immunoSEQ multiplex PCR, and TCRdb kept only the in-frame ones, dropping some. Here the sample spans 1.5 million to 1.9 million clones, 95% to 99% being singletons. Sample: naive CD4+ T cells sorted from blood. These receptors came from a young man in good health. The CDR3 runs from the conserved cysteine through the conserved F or W. A D gene is named only where the DNA matches it firmly. Some rows have no size entry. The others give once, few or many, or a class for an expanded clone.

>TRBJ1-1|.|.|TRBV29-1
CSVEAIQSIPEAFF
TGCAGCGTTGAGGCGATCCAAAGTATCCCTGAAGCTTTCTTT
>TRBJ2-1|.|.|TRBV5-4
CASSFFGGRTTSEQFF
TGTGCCAGCAGCTTCTTCGGAGGGCGTACGACTAGTGAGCAGTTCTTC
>TRBJ2-7|.|.|TRBV1
CTSSQDSLAGGSYEQYF
TGCACCAGCAGCCAAGACAGTTTGGCGGGAGGATCCTACGAGCAGTACTTC
>TRBJ2-2|.|.|TRBV7-3
CASRESGSGELFF
TGTGCCAGCAGGGAGTCGGGCTCCGGGGAGCTGTTTTTT
>TRBJ2-3|TRBD2|.|TRBV5-1
CASSFGTSGRRTDTQYF
TGCGCCAGCAGCTTCGGGACTAGCGGGAGGCGCACAGATACGCAGTATTTT
>TRBJ2-4|.|.|TRBV19
CASSTARGSAKNIQYF
TGTGCCAGTAGTACCGCCAGGGGCTCGGCCAAAAACATTCAGTACTTC
>TRBJ2-5|.|.|TRBV5-1
CASSLGTRQETQYF
TGCGCCAGCAGCCTAGGGACAAGGCAAGAGACCCAGTACTTC
>TRBJ2-7|TRBD2|.|TRBV14
CASSQSSGITYEQYF
TGTGCCAGCAGCCAGTCTAGCGGGATAACCTACGAGCAGTACTTC
>TRBJ2-5|TRBD2|.|TRBV5-5
CASVGLAGAPETQYF
TGTGCCAGCGTAGGGCTAGCGGGAGCCCCAGAGACCCAGTACTTC
>TRBJ2-5|.|.|TRBV5-1
CASSLGGVQETQYF
TGCGCCAGCAGCTTGGGAGGGGTCCAAGAGACCCAGTACTTC
>TRBJ2-1|TRBD1|.|TRBV10-3
CAIRDRGLSNEQFF
TGTGCCATCAGAGACAGGGGGTTATCCAATGAGCAGTTCTTC
>TRBJ2-2|TRBD2|.|TRBV10-3
CAIAILAGAGGELFF
TGTGCCATCGCCATTTTAGCGGGAGCCGGCGGGGAGCTGTTTTTT
>TRBJ2-5|TRBD1|.|TRBV15
CATSNDRGQETQYF
TGTGCCACCAGCAACGACAGGGGGCAAGAGACCCAGTACTTC
>TRBJ1-2|.|.|TRBV28
CASSKTANYGYTF
TGTGCCAGCAGTAAGACAGCCAACTATGGCTACACCTTC
>TRBJ2-1|.|once|TRBV18
CASSPPDRSSYNEQFF
TGTGCCAGCTCACCACCCGACAGAAGCTCCTACAATGAGCAGTTCTTC
>TRBJ2-6|.|.|TRBV5-1
CASRTDSSGANVLTF
TGCGCCAGCAGAACTGACAGCTCTGGGGCCAACGTCCTGACTTTC
>TRBJ1-3|TRBD1|.|TRBV2
CASSVSGGTGNTIYF
TGTGCCAGCAGTGTTTCAGGGGGCACTGGAAACACCATATATTTT
>TRBJ2-7|.|.|TRBV10-3
CAISESVRTRPYEQYF
TGTGCCATCAGTGAGTCGGTGCGGACCAGACCCTACGAGCAGTACTTC
>TRBJ2-5|.|.|TRBV27
CASSFRHGVTQYF
TGTGCCAGCAGTTTCCGGCACGGGGTTACCCAGTACTTC
>TRBJ1-4|.|.|TRBV18
CASSRGRATTNEKLFF
TGTGCCAGCTCCCGGGGCAGGGCTACAACTAATGAAAAACTGTTTTTT
>TRBJ2-7|.|.|TRBV5-1
CASSSEALGYEQYF
TGCGCCAGCAGTTCCGAGGCCTTAGGCTACGAGCAGTACTTC
>TRBJ2-1|TRBD2|.|TRBV9
CASSVTPRAREAHSYNEQFF
TGTGCCAGCAGCGTAACCCCCAGGGCGCGGGAGGCCCATTCCTACAATGAGCAGTTCTTC
>TRBJ2-7|TRBD2|.|TRBV5-1
CASSLAAGAYEQYF
TGCGCCAGCAGCTTGGCCGCGGGAGCCTACGAGCAGTACTTC
>TRBJ1-1|.|.|TRBV18
CASSPNKTGLNTEAFF
TGTGCCAGCTCACCTAATAAAACAGGCTTGAACACTGAAGCTTTCTTT
>TRBJ2-1|TRBD1|.|TRBV5-1
CASSPTRDRGLNEQFF
TGCGCCAGCAGCCCCACCCGGGACAGGGGCCTCAATGAGCAGTTCTTC
>TRBJ2-3|.|once|TRBV6-1
CASSESGRTDTQYF
TGTGCCAGCAGTGAATCTGGCCGCACAGATACGCAGTATTTT
>TRBJ1-4|.|.|TRBV29-1
CSVVPGNNEKLFF
TGCAGCGTTGTGCCGGGAAACAATGAAAAACTGTTTTTT
>TRBJ2-3|TRBD1|.|TRBV11-1
CASAQGAGDTQYF
TGTGCCAGCGCGCAGGGGGCGGGAGATACGCAGTATTTT
>TRBJ2-5|.|.|TRBV9
CASSVGGHTGETQYF
TGTGCCAGCAGCGTAGGAGGCCACACTGGGGAGACCCAGTACTTC
>TRBJ2-7|.|once|TRBV7-2
CASSLTSDAYEQYF
TGTGCCAGCAGCTTGACTAGTGACGCCTACGAGCAGTACTTC
>TRBJ2-2|.|.|TRBV14
CASSLKVATGELFF
TGTGCCAGCAGCCTAAAGGTTGCCACCGGGGAGCTGTTTTTT
>TRBJ2-7|TRBD1|.|TRBV18
CASSPLDRGEAEQYF
TGTGCCAGCTCACCACTAGACAGGGGGGAAGCCGAGCAGTACTTC
>TRBJ1-1|.|.|TRBV6-6
CASSFQGFGTEAFF
TGTGCCAGCAGTTTTCAGGGCTTTGGGACTGAAGCTTTCTTT
>TRBJ1-1|.|.|TRBV28
CASVSLWPMDTEAFF
TGTGCCAGCGTGAGTCTCTGGCCAATGGACACTGAAGCTTTCTTT
>TRBJ2-7|TRBD2|.|TRBV29-1
CSALAGSYEQYF
TGCAGCGCATTAGCGGGAAGCTACGAGCAGTACTTC
>TRBJ2-7|TRBD2|.|TRBV18
CASSPPGRELVYEQYF
TGTGCCAGCTCACCACCGGGGCGGGAGCTGGTGTACGAGCAGTACTTC
>TRBJ2-1|.|.|TRBV27
CASSLMASSNEQFF
TGTGCCAGCAGTTTAATGGCTAGCTCCAATGAGCAGTTCTTC
>TRBJ2-1|TRBD2|.|TRBV7-8
CASSLTLAGTSYNEQFF
TGTGCCAGCAGCTTAACACTAGCGGGAACGTCCTACAATGAGCAGTTCTTC
>TRBJ2-3|TRBD2|.|TRBV25-1
CASSLAGAVDTQYF
TGTGCCAGCAGCCTAGCGGGAGCCGTAGATACGCAGTATTTT
>TRBJ1-2|.|.|TRBV28
CASSLLSGYTF
TGTGCCAGCAGTTTATTGTCGGGCTACACCTTC
>TRBJ1-2|TRBD1|.|TRBV5-1
CASSLVAGQGYGYTF
TGCGCCAGCAGCTTGGTCGCGGGACAGGGCTATGGCTACACCTTC
>TRBJ2-3|TRBD2|.|TRBV5-1
CASSLRPREGRGDTQYF
TGCGCCAGCAGCTTGCGACCCCGGGAGGGCCGTGGGGATACGCAGTATTTT
>TRBJ2-7|.|.|TRBV4-3
CASSQDSRAEQYF
TGCGCCAGCAGCCAAGATTCGAGGGCCGAGCAGTACTTC
>TRBJ2-7|.|.|TRBV27
CASSLPGQPYEQYF
TGTGCCAGCAGTCTGCCGGGACAACCCTACGAGCAGTACTTC
>TRBJ2-3|TRBD2|.|TRBV5-1
CASSLGLAGGDTQYF
TGCGCCAGCAGCTTGGGACTAGCGGGGGGCGATACGCAGTATTTT
>TRBJ2-7|.|.|TRBV11-2
CASSSHIGSEQYF
TGTGCCAGCAGCTCCCACATCGGTAGCGAGCAGTACTTC